The 27 T cell receptor beta chains below all came from one sample that was sequenced in a study of T cell responses to AZD1222 COVID-19 vaccine. The assay was immunoSEQ multiplex PCR, and TCRdb's table has in-frame clones only and misses some. Of 60,000 to 85,000 clones detected, over 75% appear once; the ten largest clones hold around 18%. The sample in question was peripheral blood, obtained 28 days after the second AZD1222 dose. All receptors derive from an adult who received the AZD1222 COVID-19 vaccine.

V is TRBV7-8 and J is TRBJ1-5; tentatively, D is TRBD1 (5 bases). This CDR3 region has 15 residues. V lost 5 bases and J lost 6, with 17 bases in between. Germline CDR1 and CDR2: SGHVS and FQNEAQ. CDR3 coding DNA: TGTGCCAGCAGCGGGGGGGGAGGCGTTTTTCAGCCCCAGCATTTT. This gives the protein CASSGGGGVFQPQHF.

The chain carries TRBV20-1 and TRBJ2-2; D not certain. CDR3 length: 12 amino acids. Trimming took 3 bases from V and 6 from J, leaving 8 bases between them. CDR1 and CDR2 from the germline V gene are DFQATT and SNEGSKA (reference sequence). In nucleotides, the CDR3 is TGCAGTGCTAGTAGGGTGGCCGGGGAGCTGTTTTTT. Amino acid sequence: CSASRVAGELFF.

The chain couples TRBV4-2 to TRBJ2-7; D possibly corresponds to TRBD2 (5 bases). The germline V gene encodes CDR1 LGHNA and CDR2 YNFKEQ. The CDR3 spans 13 residues. V was pared by 2 bases and J by 3 bases, with 8 bases between. The CDR3 coding sequence is TGTGCCAGCAGCCAACCGGGATTCTACGAGCAGTACTTC. As protein: CASSQPGFYEQYF.

The chain links TRBV20-1 to TRBJ1-1; tentatively, D is TRBD1 (5 bases). Deletions cut 3 bases from V and 11 bases from J, with 13 bases between. CDR1 and CDR2 from the germline V gene are DFQATT and SNEGSKA (reference sequence). This CDR3 has 11 residues. The chain's CDR3 is CSARARGPAFF. The DNA of the CDR3 is TGCAGTGCTAGGGCCCGGGGACCGGCTTTCTTT.

This chain links TRBV28 with TRBJ1-3; the D is unclear. V lost 5 bases, J lost 0 bases, and 23 bases lay in between. The CDR3 sequence is 19 residues long. The germline gives CDR1 MDHEN, CDR2 SYDVKM. DNA of the CDR3: TGTGCCAGCAGTCCCTACCCACTGACACGAATCAACTCTGGAAACACCATATATTTT. It yields the protein CASSPYPLTRINSGNTIYF.

The count of this clone is one. The chain is built from TRBV20-1 and TRBJ2-5; no firm D call. The CDR3 is made up of 11 amino acids. The germline gives CDR1 DFQATT, CDR2 SNEGSKA (reference sequence). V was trimmed by 4 bases and J by 5 bases, leaving 8 bases between them. Here the CDR3 DNA reads TGCAGTGCTAAGGCAGTGGAGACCCAGTACTTC. Its protein product is CSAKAVETQYF.

V and J are TRBV5-6 and TRBJ2-2, with 7 bases lining up with TRBD1. The germline V gene encodes CDR1 SGHDT and CDR2 YYEEEE. After removal of 0 bases from V and 5 bases from J, the junction contained 1 base not matched to a gene. There are 14 residues in the CDR3. CDR3 sequence: CASSLGTGTGELFF. The CDR3 DNA reads as TGTGCCAGCAGCTTGGGGACAGGTACCGGGGAGCTGTTTTTT.

Here the CDR3 reads CAWSGDMNGNSPLHF. For the CDR3, the DNA is TGTGCCTGGAGTGGTGACATGAATGGTAATTCACCCCTCCACTTT. The V gene is TRBV30, the J gene TRBJ1-6; D gene unclear. The V gene's germline CDR1 is GTSNPN and CDR2 SVGIG (reference sequence). V lost 1 base, J lost 6 bases, and 13 bases lay in between. The CDR3 totals 15 residues.

The chain links TRBV15 to TRBJ2-4, with 8 bases identical to TRBD2. The V and J ends lost 1 base and 5 bases, in that order; junction bases with no gene match: 19. CDR3 size: 20 residues. CDR1 LNHNV and CDR2 YYDKDF come from the germline V gene (reference sequence). CDR3 loop: CATSRVAAGWRGVGQNIQYF. CDR3 in DNA: TGTGCCACCAGCAGAGTGGCCGCCGGGTGGCGGGGGGTGGGACAAAACATTCAGTACTTC.

This rearrangement joins TRBV27 to TRBJ2-1; 14 bases match TRBD2. There are 16 residues in the CDR3. Germline V gene sequence: CDR1 MNHEY, CDR2 SMNVEV (reference sequence). V was pared by 5 bases and J by 4 bases, with 4 bases of the junction left unmatched. CDR3 bases: TGTGCCAGCAGTCGGACTAGCGGGGGGAAATACAATGAGCAGTTCTTC. It encodes CASSRTSGGKYNEQFF.

This clone was seen once. The chain carries TRBV4-2 and TRBJ2-1; TRBD2 matches at 10 bases. V lost 1 base and J lost 0; bases outside the gene matches: 18. The CDR3 spans 22 residues. Germline V gives CDR1 LGHNA, CDR2 YNFKEQ. The CDR3 protein is CASSQVYSLGSGGRNSYNEQFF. CDR3 nucleotide sequence: TGTGCCAGCAGCCAAGTTTATAGCCTCGGTAGCGGGGGGAGAAACTCCTACAATGAGCAGTTCTTC.

This rearrangement joins TRBV18 to TRBJ1-1; perhaps TRBD1 as D (6 bases). The germline gives CDR1 KGHSH, CDR2 LQKENI. CDR3 length: 17 amino acids. Trimming stripped 4 bases from V and 0 bases from J, with 18 bases between. The CDR3 nucleotides read TGTGCCAGCTCACTACTGGCTCCCGGGACACTGAACACTGAAGCTTTCTTT. It specifies CASSLLAPGTLNTEAFF.

This clone was seen once. The V and J genes are TRBV6-5 and TRBJ2-4, with 8 bases that match TRBD1. This CDR3 region has 15 residues. Losses at the gene ends were 2 bases for V and 8 bases for J; bases not matched to a gene: 8. Germline CDR1 reads MNHEY; CDR2 reads SVGAGI. The CDR3 loop reads CASSYGTGFGDIQYF. The CDR3 DNA follows: TGTGCCAGCAGTTACGGGACAGGTTTTGGGGACATTCAGTACTTC.

The gene calls are TRBV2 and TRBJ2-5, with 11 positions matching TRBD2. The germline V gene has CDR1 SNHLY and CDR2 FYNNEI. J gave up 1 base and V 3 bases, and 10 bases lay outside the gene matches. This CDR3 is built from 18 residues. CDR3 sequence: CASSDMFLAGGPQETQYF. CDR3 bases: TGTGCCAGCAGTGATATGTTCCTAGCGGGGGGCCCCCAAGAGACCCAGTACTTC.

The chain has TRBV4-1 and TRBJ2-1; 8 bases agree with TRBD2. Germline V lookup: CDR1 MGHRA, CDR2 YSYEKL. The CDR3 runs to 16 residues. V lost 1 base, J lost 10 bases, and 12 bases stayed unmatched. Written as DNA, the CDR3 is TGCGCCAGCAGCCAAGGGGATTGGCGGGGGGCCCACGAGCAGTTCTTC. Protein product: CASSQGDWRGAHEQFF.

This sequence joins TRBV9 and TRBJ1-3, with 8 positions matching TRBD1. Germline-derived CDR1 and CDR2 are SGDLS and YYNGEE. After removal of 4 bases from V and 0 bases from J, the junction contained 9 bases not matched to a gene. The CDR3 has 17 residues. The CDR3 DNA sequence: TGTGCCAGCAGCTCTGGGACAGGAAGCAACTCTGGAAACACCATATATTTT. The encoded protein is CASSSGTGSNSGNTIYF.

CDR3: CASSEEGGGAYNEQFF. DNA for the CDR3: TGTGCCAGCAGTGAAGAGGGCGGGGGGGCGTACAATGAGCAGTTCTTC. The chain combines TRBV6-1 with TRBJ2-1; 9 positions agree with TRBD2. Germline trimming cut 1 base from V and 4 bases from J; bases unmatched to any gene: 5. Germline lookup yields CDR1 MNHNS and CDR2 SASEGT. This CDR3 comprises 16 residues.

The rearrangement uses TRBV29-1 and TRBJ2-3, with D unresolved. This CDR3 region has 13 residues. The V gene's germline CDR1 is SQVTM and CDR2 ANQGSEA. V lost 4 bases to trimming and J lost 2 bases, with 10 bases between them. The CDR3 DNA reads as TGCAGCGTTGCCGGGTTCTACACAGATACGCAGTATTTT. Translating it yields CSVAGFYTDTQYF.

The rearrangement joins TRBV4-2 to TRBJ1-6; no firm D call. The CDR3 sequence is 16 residues long. With 0 bases removed from V and 2 bases from J, the gap between germline ends came to 8 bases. In germline, CDR1 is LGHNA, CDR2 YNFKEQ. The CDR3, as DNA: TGTGCCAGCAGCCAAGAGGAGGACCCCTATAATTCACCCCTCCACTTT. Residues: CASSQEEDPYNSPLHF.

The chain uses TRBV3-1 (or the pseudogene TRBV3-2) and TRBJ2-7; D ambiguous. Germline CDR1 reads LGHDT; CDR2 reads YNNKEL (reference sequence). Trimming cost V 5 bases and J 4 bases, with 6 bases left between them. CDR3 size: 11 residues. In DNA, the CDR3 is TGTGCCAGCAGCGACAATTACGAGCAGTACTTC. Its protein product is CASSDNYEQYF.

The V call is TRBV4-3, the J call TRBJ2-7; D may be TRBD2 (6 bases). V was clipped by 3 bases and J by 2 bases, with 11 bases between them. The CDR3 consists of 14 residues. In germline, CDR1 is LGHNA, CDR2 YSLEER. DNA for the CDR3: TGCGCCAGCAGCCACGGGACTGGACCCTACGAGCAGTACTTC. Encoded protein: CASSHGTGPYEQYF.

The chain is built from TRBV7-2 and TRBJ2-7, with D perhaps TRBD2 (5 bases). The CDR3 is 15 amino acids. Deletions cut 1 base from V and 3 bases from J, with 13 bases between. CDR1 and CDR2 (germline): SGHTA, FQGNSA. The CDR3 DNA reads TGTGCCAGCAGCTTAGGGTTGGGGAGCAACTACGAGCAGTACTTC. This sequence encodes CASSLGLGSNYEQYF.

The chain has TRBV7-3 and TRBJ2-1; maybe TRBD2 (7 bases). The CDR3 totals 15 residues. Germline-derived CDR1 and CDR2 are SGHTA and FQGTGA. Trimming pared 2 bases from V and 9 bases from J, leaving 17 bases between. CDR3 bases: TGTGCCAGCAGCTTATTGGGGCGGGGGCTGAGTGAGCAGTTCTTC. Protein sequence: CASSLLGRGLSEQFF.

V gene TRBV4-2 combines with J gene TRBJ1-5; D ambiguous. V dropped 3 bases and J dropped 10 bases, with 19 bases sitting between them. The CDR3 runs to 15 residues. Germline values: CDR1 LGHNA, CDR2 YNFKEQ. DNA for the CDR3: TGTGCCAGCAGCCACAAAGGCGGCCGCGATATCCCCCAGCATTTT. Encoded protein: CASSHKGGRDIPQHF.

The chain links TRBV2 to TRBJ1-1; D unresolved. The CDR3 has 11 amino acids. V lost 7 bases and J 3 bases, leaving 6 bases between the germline ends. The germline gives CDR1 SNHLY, CDR2 FYNNEI. CDR3 sequence reads: CASNVDTEAFF. The CDR3 DNA is TGTGCCAGCAATGTGGACACTGAAGCTTTCTTT.

The V gene is TRBV28, the J gene TRBJ1-2, with a tentative D call TRBD1 (5 bases). Germline CDR1 reads MDHEN; CDR2 reads SYDVKM. This CDR3 is 14 amino acids long. Trimming shortened V by 5 bases and J by 9 bases, and 19 bases separated the two germline ends. The CDR3 loop is CASSPLGAWPSYTF. CDR3 DNA sequence: TGTGCCAGCAGTCCTCTTGGGGCCTGGCCCAGCTACACCTTC.

The CDR3 nucleotides are TGTGCCAGCAGCTTCACCCGCCGGCGGTATGGCTACACCTTC. It codes for CASSFTRRRYGYTF. The chain joins TRBV7-9 to TRBJ1-2; D remains ambiguous. V was shortened by 3 bases and J by 5 bases, with 13 bases between the two germline ends. CDR1 is SEHNR and CDR2 is FQNEAQ in the germline V gene (reference sequence). This CDR3 contains 14 residues.